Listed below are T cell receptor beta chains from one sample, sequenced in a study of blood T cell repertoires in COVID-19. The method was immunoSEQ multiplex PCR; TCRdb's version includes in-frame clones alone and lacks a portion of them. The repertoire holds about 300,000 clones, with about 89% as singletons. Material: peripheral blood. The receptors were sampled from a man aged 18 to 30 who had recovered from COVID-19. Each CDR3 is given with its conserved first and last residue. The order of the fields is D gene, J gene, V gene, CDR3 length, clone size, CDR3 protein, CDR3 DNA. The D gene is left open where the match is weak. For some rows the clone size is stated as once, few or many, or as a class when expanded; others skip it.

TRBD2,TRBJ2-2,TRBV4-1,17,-,CASSPGRRGSNTGELFF,TGCGCCAGCAGCCCCGGACGGCGGGGGTCGAACACCGGGGAGCTGTTTTTT
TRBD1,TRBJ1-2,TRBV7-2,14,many,CASSLAGTGWGYTF,TGTGCCAGCAGCTTAGCGGGGACAGGGTGGGGCTACACCTTC
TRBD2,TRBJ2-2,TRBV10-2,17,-,CASRRTVASGSAGELFF,TGCGCCAGCAGAAGGACGGTGGCTAGCGGGAGTGCCGGGGAGCTGTTTTTT
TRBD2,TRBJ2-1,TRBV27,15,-,CASSSRTSGSNEQFF,TGTGCCAGCAGTTCTCGGACTAGCGGGTCCAATGAGCAGTTCTTC
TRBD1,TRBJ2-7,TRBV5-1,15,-,CASSLETGGGYEQYF,TGCGCCAGCAGCTTGGAGACAGGGGGAGGATACGAGCAGTACTTC
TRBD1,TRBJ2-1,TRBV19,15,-,CASSSFGTGGNEQFF,TGTGCCAGTAGTAGTTTCGGGACAGGGGGCAATGAGCAGTTCTTC
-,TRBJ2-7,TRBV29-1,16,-,CSVEVYDRSISYEQYF,TGCAGCGTTGAAGTTTACGACAGGTCCATTTCCTACGAGCAGTACTTC
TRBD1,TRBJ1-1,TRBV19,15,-,CAPDWAGGYNTEAFF,TGTGCCCCCGATTGGGCAGGGGGTTATAACACTGAAGCTTTCTTT
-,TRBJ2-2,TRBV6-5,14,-,CASSPGQNTGELFF,TGTGCCAGCAGCCCGGGACAGAACACCGGGGAGCTGTTTTTT
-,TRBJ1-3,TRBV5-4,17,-,CASSLLGQGASGNTIYF,TGTGCCAGCAGCTTGTTGGGCCAGGGTGCCTCTGGAAACACCATATATTTT
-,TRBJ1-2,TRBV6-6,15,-,CASSYGGTLNYGYTF,TGTGCCAGCAGTTACGGAGGGACCCTTAACTATGGCTACACCTTC
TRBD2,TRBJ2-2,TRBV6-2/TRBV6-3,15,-,CASSRGLAGTGELFF,TGTGCCAGCAGCCGTGGACTAGCGGGAACCGGGGAGCTGTTTTTT
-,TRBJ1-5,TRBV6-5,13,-,CASSYDGDQPQHF,TGTGCCAGCAGTTACGACGGGGATCAGCCCCAGCATTTT
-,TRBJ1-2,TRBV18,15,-,CASSPRDVSNYGYTF,TGTGCCAGCTCACCGCGGGACGTTTCTAACTATGGCTACACCTTC
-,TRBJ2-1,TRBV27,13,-,CASSLDRYNEQFF,TGTGCCAGCAGCCTGGACAGATACAATGAGCAGTTCTTC
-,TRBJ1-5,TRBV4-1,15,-,CASSLLTAPNQPQHF,TGCGCCAGCAGCCTATTGACTGCACCCAATCAGCCCCAGCATTTT
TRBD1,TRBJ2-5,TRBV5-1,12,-,CASSQDRETQYF,TGCGCCAGCAGCCAGGACAGGGAGACCCAGTACTTC
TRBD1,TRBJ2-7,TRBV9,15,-,CASSPGQGASYEQYF,TGTGCCAGCAGCCCGGGACAGGGGGCGAGCTACGAGCAGTACTTC
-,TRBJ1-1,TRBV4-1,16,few,CASSQVGVGQNTEAFF,TGCGCCAGCAGCCAAGTAGGGGTTGGACAGAACACTGAAGCTTTCTTT
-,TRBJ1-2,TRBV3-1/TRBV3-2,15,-,CASSLAGGPNYGYTF,TGTGCCAGCAGCCTAGCGGGGGGCCCCAACTATGGCTACACCTTC
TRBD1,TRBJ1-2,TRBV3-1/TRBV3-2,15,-,CASSQVGQGSYGYTF,TGTGCCAGCAGCCAAGTGGGACAGGGGAGCTATGGCTACACCTTC
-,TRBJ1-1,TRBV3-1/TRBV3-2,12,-,CASSIMGGEAFF,TGTGCCAGCAGTATCATGGGAGGGGAAGCTTTCTTT
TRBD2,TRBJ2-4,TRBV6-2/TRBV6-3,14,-,CASSPSSGANIQYF,TGTGCCAGCAGTCCCTCTAGCGGGGCGAACATTCAGTACTTC
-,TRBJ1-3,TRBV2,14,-,CASSEGSRGNTIYF,TGTGCCAGCAGCGAGGGCAGTCGCGGAAACACCATATATTTT
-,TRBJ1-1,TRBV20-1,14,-,CSASGGLRYTEAFF,TGCAGTGCTAGTGGGGGGCTGCGTTACACTGAAGCTTTCTTT
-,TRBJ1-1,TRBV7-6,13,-,CASRQNFGTEAFF,TGTGCCAGCAGACAGAATTTTGGAACTGAAGCTTTCTTT
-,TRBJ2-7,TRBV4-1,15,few,CASSQDNFVSNEQYF,TGCGCCAGCAGCCAAGATAACTTTGTAAGTAACGAGCAGTACTTC
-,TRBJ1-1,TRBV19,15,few,CASSSQGFMNTEAFF,TGTGCCAGTAGTAGCCAGGGGTTCATGAACACTGAAGCTTTCTTT
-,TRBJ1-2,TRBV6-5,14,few,CASSYYRDNYGYTF,TGTGCCAGCAGTTACTACAGGGACAACTATGGCTACACCTTC
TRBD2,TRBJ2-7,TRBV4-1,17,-,CASSQDWASGNSYEQYF,TGCGCCAGCAGCCAAGATTGGGCTAGCGGGAACTCCTACGAGCAGTACTTC
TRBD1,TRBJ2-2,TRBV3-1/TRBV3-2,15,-,CASSQEPTGAGELFF,TGTGCCAGCAGCCAAGAGCCAACAGGGGCGGGGGAGCTGTTTTTT